Sequencing of this TCR beta chain was carried out in a study of OX40 agonist ivuxolimab in advanced cancers. The wider study: A male proportion of over 70% was recorded, with mean age roughly 60 years and range about 23 to 90.

Excluded were patients having autoimmune disease history or systemic immunosuppression. General observations from the study: At doses 0.1 to 3.0 mg/kg, CD4+ and CD8+ clones expanded.

For this clone: Its antigen is not known. Relative to the germline gene, one junction end is altered; a read error may explain this.

Method: immunoSEQ multiplex PCR; TCRdb's copy keeps in-frame clones and lacks some. The sample contains approximately 55,000 clones, approximately 84% of which appear only once. CDR1 MGHRA and CDR2 YSYEKL come from the germline V gene. The CDR3 length is 16 residues. V usage is TRBV4-1 and J usage is TRBJ2-1; 16 positions agree with TRBD2. This specimen was CD4+ or CD8+ T cells sorted from blood, taken in a trial of the OX40 agonist ivuxolimab. The origin of this receptor is an adult with an advanced solid tumor such as melanoma, head and neck, liver or kidney cancer. CDR3 DNA sequence: TGCGCCAGCAGCAAAGAAGGGACTAGCGGGAGGGCCCGGCAGTTCTTC. It yields the protein CASSKEGTSGRARQFF.